This TCR beta chain was captured in a study of cytomegalovirus exposure and HLA in healthy donors. For the study at large: Previous work identified 95 million to 140 million unique TCR beta sequences from around 200 million T cells. Notes on the study in general: Analyzed later, most CMV-associated TCR beta chains appeared HLA-restricted. Donor immune exposure was known only as CMV serostatus. Further analysis, carried out later, found HLA-associated TCR beta chains more clonally expanded than equally common other chains.

Amplification used 60 Vbeta primers and 13 Jbeta primers. Sequenced by immunoSEQ multiplex PCR; TCRdb stores in-frame clones only, minus some. The sample includes fewer than 100,000 clones. CDR3 length: 17 amino acids. The germline gives CDR1 LGHNA, CDR2 YNFKEQ. The ends lost 3 bases at V and 2 bases at J; junction bases unmatched: 7. On this clone itself: Its cognate antigen is unknown.

This TCR came from a man younger than 30 in good health and CMV-seropositive. V and J are TRBV4-2 and TRBJ2-3, with TRBD2 identical over 11 bases. What was sequenced was PBMCs. The chain's CDR3 is CASSQETSGGLTDTQYF. DNA for the CDR3: TGTGCCAGCAGCCAGGAAACTAGCGGGGGACTCACAGATACGCAGTATTTT.